Sequencing of this TCR beta chain was carried out in a study of blood T cell repertoires in COVID-19. Assay: immunoSEQ multiplex PCR; the TCRdb copy retains only in-frame clones and omits some. The sample shows 250,000 to 350,000 clones, about nine tenths of them seen only once. Germline V gene sequence: CDR1 MNHEY, CDR2 SVGEGT. This CDR3 contains 15 residues. V was cut by 6 bases and J by 3 bases, with 18 bases left in between. The genes are TRBV6-2 or TRBV6-3 and TRBJ2-7, with a possible D match to TRBD1 (6 bases). Input material: peripheral blood. The origin of this receptor is a woman aged 25 to 39 with active or convalescent COVID-19. The CDR3, as DNA: TGTGCCAGCAGCCGCCAGGGGTTACTACTCTACGAGCAGTACTTC. It yields the protein CASSRQGLLLYEQYF.